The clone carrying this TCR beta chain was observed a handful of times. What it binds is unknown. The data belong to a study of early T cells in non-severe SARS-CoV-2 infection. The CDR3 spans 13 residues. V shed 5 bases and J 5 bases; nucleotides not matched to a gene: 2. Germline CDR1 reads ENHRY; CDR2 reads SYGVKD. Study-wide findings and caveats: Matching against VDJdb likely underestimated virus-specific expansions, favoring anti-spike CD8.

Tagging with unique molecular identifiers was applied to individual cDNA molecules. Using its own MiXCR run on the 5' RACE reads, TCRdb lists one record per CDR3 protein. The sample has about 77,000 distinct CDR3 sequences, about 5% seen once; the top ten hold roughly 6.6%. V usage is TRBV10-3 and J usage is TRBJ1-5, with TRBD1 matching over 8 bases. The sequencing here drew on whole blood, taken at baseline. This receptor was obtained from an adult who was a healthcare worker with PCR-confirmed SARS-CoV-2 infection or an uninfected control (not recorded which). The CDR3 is CAISQGAHQPQHF. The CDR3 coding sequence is TGTGCCATCAGTCAGGGGGCGCATCAGCCCCAGCATTTT.